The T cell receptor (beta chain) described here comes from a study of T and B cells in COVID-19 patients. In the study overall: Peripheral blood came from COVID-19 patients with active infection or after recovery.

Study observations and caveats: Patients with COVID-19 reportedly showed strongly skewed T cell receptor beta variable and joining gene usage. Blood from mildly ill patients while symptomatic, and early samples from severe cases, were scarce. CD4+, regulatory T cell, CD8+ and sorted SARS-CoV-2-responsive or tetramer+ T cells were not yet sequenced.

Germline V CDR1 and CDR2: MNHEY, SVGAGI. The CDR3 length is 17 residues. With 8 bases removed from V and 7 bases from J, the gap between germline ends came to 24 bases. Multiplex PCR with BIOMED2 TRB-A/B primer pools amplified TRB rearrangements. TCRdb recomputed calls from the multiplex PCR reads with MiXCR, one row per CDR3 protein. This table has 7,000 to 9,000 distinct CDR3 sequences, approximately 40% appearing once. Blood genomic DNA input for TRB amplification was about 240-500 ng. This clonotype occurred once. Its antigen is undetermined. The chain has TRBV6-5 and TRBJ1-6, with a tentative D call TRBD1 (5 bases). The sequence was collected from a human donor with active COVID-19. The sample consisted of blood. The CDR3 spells CASGRDQFPPGNSPLHF. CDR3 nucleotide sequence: TGTGCCAGCGGTCGGGACCAATTCCCCCCGGGCAATTCACCCCTCCACTTT.